Listed below are T cell receptor beta chains from one sample, sequenced in a study of OX40 agonist ivuxolimab in advanced cancers. The data were produced by immunoSEQ multiplex PCR, yet TCRdb's version contains in-frame clones alone and is incomplete. In the table there are about 41,000 clones, about 83% of which are singletons. This specimen was CD4+ or CD8+ T cells sorted from blood, taken in a trial of the OX40 agonist ivuxolimab. These receptors came from an adult with an advanced solid tumor such as melanoma, head and neck, liver or kidney cancer. CDR3s include the opening cysteine and the closing phenylalanine or tryptophan. D genes are given only for firm matches. A clone size is listed for some rows: how often the clone was seen (once, few, many), or a class if it is expanded.

v_gene,abundance,j_gene,d_gene,CDR3nt,CDR3aa
TRBV28,.,TRBJ2-5,TRBD1,TGTGCCAGCAGTTCGACATACGGGACAGGGGGTACGGAGACCCAGTACTTC,CASSSTYGTGGTETQYF
TRBV4-1,.,TRBJ2-6,TRBD2,TGCGCCAGCAGCCCGGGACTAGCGTTAGGGGCCAACGTCCTGACTTTC,CASSPGLALGANVLTF
TRBV2,.,TRBJ1-5,.,TGTGCCAGCACCAACGCCGGGGCATTATTCAATCAGCCCCAGCATTTT,CASTNAGALFNQPQHF
TRBV6-5,few,TRBJ1-2,.,TGTGCCAGCAGCCCAGGGGCAAACTATGGCTACACCTTC,CASSPGANYGYTF
TRBV6-6,.,TRBJ2-1,.,TGTGCCAGCAGGGGGGGCTTTACCTACAATGAGCAGTTCTTC,CASRGGFTYNEQFF
TRBV11-2,few,TRBJ2-7,.,TGTGCCAGCAGCCAGCGGCTAGGACCCATGGACCACGAGCAGTACTTC,CASSQRLGPMDHEQYF
TRBV19,.,TRBJ2-7,TRBD1,TGTGCCAGTAGTATAGGAGGGACAGCCTACGAGCAGTACTTC,CASSIGGTAYEQYF
TRBV7-2,.,TRBJ1-4,TRBD1,TGTGCCAGCAGCCTAACCGGGACAGGGGGCGAAAAACTGTTTTTT,CASSLTGTGGEKLFF
TRBV18,.,TRBJ2-1,TRBD2,TGTGCCAGCTCCCCTTTAGCGGGGGGGTCCTACAATGAGCAGTTCTTC,CASSPLAGGSYNEQFF
TRBV30,.,TRBJ2-3,.,TGTGCCTGGAGTCGGGGGATGGCATCCACAGATACGCAGTATTTT,CAWSRGMASTDTQYF
TRBV9,.,TRBJ1-1,.,TGTGCCAGCAGCGTAGATCCGGGGTCGAACACTGAAGCTTTCTTT,CASSVDPGSNTEAFF
TRBV2,.,TRBJ2-4,.,TGTGCCAGCAGTGCGGGCGGAACGCACGGGTACTTC,CASSAGGTHGYF
TRBV11-2,.,TRBJ1-3,.,TGTGCCAGCAGCCTGGACAGAGGAAACACCATATATTTT,CASSLDRGNTIYF
TRBV7-9,few,TRBJ1-4,.,TGTGCCGGGGCGTTCTATGGTGGTGAAAAACTGTTTTTT,CAGAFYGGEKLFF
TRBV19,.,TRBJ2-7,TRBD1,TGTGCCAGTACCGTGACAGGGAATAGGGCCTACGAGCAGTACTTC,CASTVTGNRAYEQYF
TRBV4-1,.,TRBJ1-1,.,TGCGCCAGCAGCCAATCCCCGGACGGGAACACTGAAGCTTTCTTT,CASSQSPDGNTEAFF
TRBV6-1,.,TRBJ1-2,.,TGTGCCACTGACTTAGGGGGAGGTAGCTATGGCTACACCTTC,CATDLGGGSYGYTF
TRBV13,.,TRBJ2-7,.,TGTGCCAGCAGTGATCAGGGACAAGGATTCTACGAGCAGTACTTC,CASSDQGQGFYEQYF
TRBV5-1,once,TRBJ2-5,TRBD1,TGCGCCAGCAGCCCTGACAGGGCCGCTGAGACCCAGTACTTC,CASSPDRAAETQYF